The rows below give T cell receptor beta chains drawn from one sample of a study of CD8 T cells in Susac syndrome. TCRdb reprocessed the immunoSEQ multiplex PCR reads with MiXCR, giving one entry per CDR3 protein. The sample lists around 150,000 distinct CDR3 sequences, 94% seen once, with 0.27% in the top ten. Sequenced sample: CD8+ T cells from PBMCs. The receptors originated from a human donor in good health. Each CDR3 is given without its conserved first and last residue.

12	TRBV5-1	ASSLDGSNQPQH
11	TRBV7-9	ASSPALNNEQF
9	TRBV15	ATHHGTAQY
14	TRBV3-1	ASSPSRGNSNQPQH
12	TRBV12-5	ASGLGQSGTEAF
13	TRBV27	ASSPGGQGTRDLF
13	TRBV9	ASSPRGEWSYEQY
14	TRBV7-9	ASSPRGRGPLNEQF
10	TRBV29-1	SVAGLSDTQY
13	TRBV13	ASSPGQGRWTEAF
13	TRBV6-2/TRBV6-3	ASTLTGIMNTEAF
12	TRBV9	ASSERGATYEQY
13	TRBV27	ASSLGQGGRYGYT
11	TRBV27	ASSFTEYNEQF
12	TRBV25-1	ASSEAGGNNEQF
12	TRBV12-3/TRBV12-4	ASSSTGGWQPQH
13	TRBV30	AWSVGTGTTYEQY
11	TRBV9	ASSVNGRNEQF
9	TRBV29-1	SVVRSGKLF
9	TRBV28	ASSFGVEQY
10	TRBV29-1	SVVGTSSEQY
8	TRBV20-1	SARGYEQY
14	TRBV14	ASSQAPGIGDNEQF
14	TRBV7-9	ASSLARTVMQDGYT
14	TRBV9	ASSSIPMDRLDGYT
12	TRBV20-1	SARGEAGGGEQY
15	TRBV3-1	ASSQARQGGFSYEQY
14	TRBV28	ASSLYGTLMNTEAF
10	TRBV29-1	SSVGDWETQY
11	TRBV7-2	ASTLAGADEQY
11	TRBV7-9	ASSLEENQPQH
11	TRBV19	ASRIAGVDEQF
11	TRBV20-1	SAQGESYNEQF
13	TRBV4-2	ASSQISVRDYGYT
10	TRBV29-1	SAPTESYGYT
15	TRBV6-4	ASSDSSPGTRPNEQF
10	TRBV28	ASSSAAYEQY
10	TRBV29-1	SANFFSETQY
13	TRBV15	ATSSGTAMNTEAF
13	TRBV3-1	ASSQVGSGPYEQY
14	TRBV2	ASSEGLGSKPYEQY
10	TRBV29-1	SATGWNTEAF
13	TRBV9	ASSVTGANTGELF
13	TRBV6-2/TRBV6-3	ASKGLAGRADTQY
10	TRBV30	AWRGLFYGYT
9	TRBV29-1	SALTGAEAF
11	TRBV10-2	ASSWDGSNEQF
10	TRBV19	ASSIGRNEQF